This record concerns one T cell receptor (beta chain) sequence. No antigen is known for it. TCRdb recomputed calls from the 5' RACE reads with MiXCR, one row per CDR3 protein. The data contain around 650,000 distinct CDR3 sequences, 7.1% of them seen just once; the ten biggest clones take up 1.6%. This entry comes from a study of identical twins. All donors were healthy Caucasians. V lost 6 bases and J 4 bases, leaving 12 bases between the germline ends. CDR3 size: 12 residues. The germline CDR1 and CDR2 sequences are DFQATT and SNEGSKA (reference sequence). The study, taken as a whole, reports: Insertions were reduced in abundant cord blood beta clonotypes but not in memory repertoires.

The sample was also reused in another study, on yellow fever vaccine responses in identical twins. From that paper: Vaccine T cell responses of twins reportedly seemed partly convergent and partly personalized.

This sequence joins TRBV20-1 and TRBJ1-2; D is unresolved. The sample taken for sequencing was PBMCs. The source is a woman younger than 30 in good health. CDR3 in DNA: TGCAGTGCGACTCAGGCCCTCTATGGCTACACCTTC. Amino acids: CSATQALYGYTF.